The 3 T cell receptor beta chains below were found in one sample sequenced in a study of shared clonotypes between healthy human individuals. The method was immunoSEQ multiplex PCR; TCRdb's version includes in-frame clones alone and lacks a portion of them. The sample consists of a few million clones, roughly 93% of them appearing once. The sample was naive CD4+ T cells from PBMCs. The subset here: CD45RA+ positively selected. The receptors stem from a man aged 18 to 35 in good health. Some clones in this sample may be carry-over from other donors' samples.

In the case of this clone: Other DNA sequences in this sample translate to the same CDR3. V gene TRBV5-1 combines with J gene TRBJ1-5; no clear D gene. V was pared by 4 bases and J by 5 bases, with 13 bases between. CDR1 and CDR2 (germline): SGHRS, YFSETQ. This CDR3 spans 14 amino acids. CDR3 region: CASSTGPLDQPQHF. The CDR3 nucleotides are TGCGCCAGCAGCACCGGGCCCCTGGATCAGCCCCAGCATTTT.

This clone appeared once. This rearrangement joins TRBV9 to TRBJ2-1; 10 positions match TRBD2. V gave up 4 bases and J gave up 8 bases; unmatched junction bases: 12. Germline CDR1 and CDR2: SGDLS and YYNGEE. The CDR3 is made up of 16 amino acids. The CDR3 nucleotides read TGTGCCAGCAGCCCTCAGACTAGCGGGTTCAGGGATGAGCAGTTCTTC. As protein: CASSPQTSGFRDEQFF.

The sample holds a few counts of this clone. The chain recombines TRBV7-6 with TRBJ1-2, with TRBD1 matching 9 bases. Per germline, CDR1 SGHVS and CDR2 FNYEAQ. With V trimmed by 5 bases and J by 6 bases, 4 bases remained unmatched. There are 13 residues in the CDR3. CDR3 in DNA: TGTGCCAGCAGCCCCGGGACAGGGCATGGCTACACCTTC. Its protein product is CASSPGTGHGYTF.